A single TCR beta chain is shown here with its context. What it recognizes is unknown. These data originate in a study of T cell responses to AZD1222 COVID-19 vaccine. Notes on the study in general: Every sample of the repertoires postdated the peak T cell response. After two AZD1222 doses, spike-specific TCR breadth and depth rose versus day 0. A mostly white British donor set with more females was recruited, and clonal diversity was possibly underestimated. Seropositive at baseline were only a handful of AZD1222 recipients.

V was pared by 0 bases and J by 5 bases, with 6 bases between. Germline assignment: CDR1 KGHDR and CDR2 SFDVKD. The CDR3 extends over 13 amino acids. Sequencing used immunoSEQ multiplex PCR; TCRdb keeps in-frame clones, though not all of them. This table holds 110,000 to 150,000 clones, 85% to 95% found once. V is TRBV24-1 and J is TRBJ2-5; no clear D gene. This material consisted of peripheral blood, taken on day 0 of AZD1222 vaccination. The clonotype was recovered from an adult in good health. The CDR3 loop is CATSDLRRETQYF. CDR3 in DNA: TGTGCCACCAGTGATTTGCGGCGGGAGACCCAGTACTTC.